A single T cell receptor (beta chain) is shown here with its context. Its antigen is not known. The data stem from a study of cytomegalovirus exposure and HLA in healthy donors. Researchers ran the PCR with 60 Vbeta and 13 Jbeta primers. Profiling relied on immunoSEQ multiplex PCR, and the TCRdb table lists in-frame clones only, not all of them. The table has 72,000 or so clones, 70% to 85% seen once. Study results and limitations: As was reported, the HLA-A and HLA-B alleles of most subjects were accurately predicted from TCR beta sequences. A missense DCLRE1C variant was associated with V- and J-gene trimming of TCR beta chains in a later analysis, and an independent cohort replicated the association.

Though nominally healthy at sampling, donors likely had unrecorded immune exposures. This CDR3 has 14 residues. The germline V gene encodes CDR1 SGDLS and CDR2 YYNGEE. V lost 1 base, J lost 5 bases, and 12 bases lay in between. The chain links TRBV9 to TRBJ1-1, with D unclear. The clonotype was recovered from a human donor in good health. Sequenced material: PBMCs. CDR3 region: CASSVRGAETEAFF. CDR3 DNA sequence: TGTGCCAGCAGCGTACGAGGAGCTGAAACTGAAGCTTTCTTT.